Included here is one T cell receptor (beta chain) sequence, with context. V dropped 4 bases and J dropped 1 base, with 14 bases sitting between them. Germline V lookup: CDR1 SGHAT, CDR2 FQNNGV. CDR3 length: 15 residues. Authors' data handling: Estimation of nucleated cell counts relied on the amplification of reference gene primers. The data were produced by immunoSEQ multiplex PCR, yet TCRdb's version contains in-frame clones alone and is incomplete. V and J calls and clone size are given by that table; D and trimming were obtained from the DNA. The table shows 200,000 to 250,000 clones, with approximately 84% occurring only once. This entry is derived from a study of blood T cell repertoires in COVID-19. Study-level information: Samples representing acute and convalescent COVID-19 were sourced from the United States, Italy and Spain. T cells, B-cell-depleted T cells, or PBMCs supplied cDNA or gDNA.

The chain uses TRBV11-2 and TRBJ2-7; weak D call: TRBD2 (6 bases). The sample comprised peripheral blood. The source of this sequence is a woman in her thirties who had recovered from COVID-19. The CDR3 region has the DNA TGTGCCAGCAGCTGGGAGGTAGCGCATTCCTACGAGCAGTACTTC. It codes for CASSWEVAHSYEQYF.